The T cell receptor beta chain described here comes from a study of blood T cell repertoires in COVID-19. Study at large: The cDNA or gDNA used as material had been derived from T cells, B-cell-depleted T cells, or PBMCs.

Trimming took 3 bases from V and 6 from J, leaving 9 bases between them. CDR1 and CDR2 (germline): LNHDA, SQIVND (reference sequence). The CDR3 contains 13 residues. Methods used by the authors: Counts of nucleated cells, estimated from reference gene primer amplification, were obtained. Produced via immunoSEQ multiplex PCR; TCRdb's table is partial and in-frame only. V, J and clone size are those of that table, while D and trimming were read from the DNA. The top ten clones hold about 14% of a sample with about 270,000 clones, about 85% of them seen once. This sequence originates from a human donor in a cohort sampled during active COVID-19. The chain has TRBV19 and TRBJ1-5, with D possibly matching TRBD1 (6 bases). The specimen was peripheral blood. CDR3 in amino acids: CASSILTGQPQHF. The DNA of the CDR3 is TGTGCCAGTAGTATTCTGACAGGTCAGCCCCAGCATTTT.